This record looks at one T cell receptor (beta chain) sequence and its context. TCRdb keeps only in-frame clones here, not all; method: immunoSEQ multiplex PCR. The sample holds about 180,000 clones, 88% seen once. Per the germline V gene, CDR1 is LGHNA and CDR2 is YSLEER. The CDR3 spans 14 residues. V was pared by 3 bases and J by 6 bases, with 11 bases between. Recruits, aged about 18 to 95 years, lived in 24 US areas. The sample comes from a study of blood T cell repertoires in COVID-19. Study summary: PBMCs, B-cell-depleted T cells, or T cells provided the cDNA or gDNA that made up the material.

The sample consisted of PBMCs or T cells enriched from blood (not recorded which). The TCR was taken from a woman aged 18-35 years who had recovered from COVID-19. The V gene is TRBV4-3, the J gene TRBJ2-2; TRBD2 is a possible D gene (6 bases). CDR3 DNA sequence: TGCGCCAGCAGCCAGGACTACTTGGCCGGGGAGCTGTTTTTT. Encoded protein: CASSQDYLAGELFF.